Sequencing of this T cell receptor beta chain was carried out in a study of T cell repertoires in cytomegalovirus infection. Overall study: Matching HLA type, along with CMV infection, was indicated by public TCR beta signatures. The study's findings and limits: Clonotypes of TCR beta that were HLA-C-restricted and CMV-specific dominated the ex vivo response.

This clonotype was seen more than once but under ten times. Its antigen remains unidentified. The CDR3 covers 13 residues. Germline V lookup: CDR1 LNHDA, CDR2 SQIVND (reference sequence). V lost 1 base and J 6 bases, leaving 9 bases between the germline ends. One entry per CDR3 protein results from TCRdb running MiXCR on the reads. This sample yields some 700,000 distinct CDR3 sequences, of which approximately 33% are seen a single time; roughly 20% belongs to the top ten. The TCR comes from a human donor in good health (CMV status not recorded). Some clones in this sample may be carry-over from other donors' samples. This specimen consisted of cultured PBMCs, obtained from culture after CMV antigen stimulation. V and J are TRBV19 and TRBJ1-2; TRBD1 might be the D (5 bases). The CDR3: CASSIVTADGYTF. CDR3 sequence (DNA): TGTGCCAGTAGTATAGTGACAGCGGATGGCTACACCTTC.